The 10 T cell receptor beta chains below all came from one sample that was sequenced in a study of T cells after posttransplantation cyclophosphamide. Assay: immunoSEQ multiplex PCR; the TCRdb copy retains only in-frame clones and omits some. The table lists 51,000 or so clones, roughly 92% of them singletons. Input material: PBMCs. These receptors all come from a woman aged 25 to 39 in good health and a related stem cell transplant donor.

This clone was detected once. This chain links TRBV19 with TRBJ2-1; no firm D call. V gave up 7 bases and J gave up 0 bases, with 10 bases separating them. This CDR3 is 14 amino acids long. CDR1 is LNHDA, CDR2 SQIVND, per germline (reference sequence). The CDR3 region has the DNA TGTGCCAGTACCGCAGGTAGCTCCTACAATGAGCAGTTCTTC. This translates into CASTAGSSYNEQFF.

The rearrangement links TRBV5-4 to TRBJ2-2; 7 positions match TRBD1. Germline CDR1 reads SGHNT; CDR2 reads YYREEE (reference sequence). The CDR3 is 14 amino acids. The trim removed 4 bases at V and 3 bases at J, leaving 3 bases unmatched. CDR3 region: CASSTTGYTGELFF. The CDR3 region has the DNA TGTGCCAGCAGCACGACAGGGTACACCGGGGAGCTGTTTTTT.

This sequence joins TRBV28 and TRBJ1-1; D is ambiguous. Deletions cut 6 bases from V and 0 bases from J, with 14 bases between. This CDR3 has 15 residues. Germline CDR1 MDHEN, CDR2 SYDVKM. CDR3 region: CASRPGDGLNTEAFF. CDR3 nucleotides: TGTGCCAGCAGGCCTGGAGACGGGTTGAACACTGAAGCTTTCTTT.

The rearrangement uses TRBV7-2 and TRBJ1-5, with D possibly being TRBD1 (5 bases). Germline V gene sequence: CDR1 SGHTA, CDR2 FQGNSA. CDR3 size: 15 residues. Trimming left V 1 base short and J 4 bases short, with 11 bases between. CDR3 nucleotide sequence: TGTGCCAGCAGCTTAGTGGGGCAGGGAAATCAGCCCCAGCATTTT. It translates to CASSLVGQGNQPQHF. Using reference TRBV7-2 and TRBJ1-5 for the parts outside the CDR3, the full variable domain is GAGVSQSPSNKVTEKGKDVELRCDPISGHTALYWYRQSLGQGLEFLIYFQGNSAPDKSGLPSDRFSAERTGGSVSTLTIQRTQQEDSAVYLCASSLVGQGNQPQHFGDGTRLSIL.

In the case of this clone: At one of its ends the junction is not consistent with the germline gene, which may arise from a read error. The rearrangement links TRBV4-3 to TRBJ1-1; D unclear. The germline gives CDR1 LGHNA, CDR2 YSLEER. The CDR3 is 14 amino acids. The CDR3 region is CASSQEVTAGGAIF. The DNA of the CDR3 is TGCGCCAGCAGCCAAGAAGTAACAGCGGGAGGAGCAATCTTT.

V and J are TRBV28 and TRBJ1-5; perhaps TRBD1 as D (6 bases). From germline, CDR1 is MDHEN and CDR2 SYDVKM. The CDR3 is 13 residues long. Trimming pared 5 bases from V and 7 bases from J, leaving 12 bases between. The CDR3 sequence is CASSTGLWQPQHF. The CDR3 nucleotides read TGTGCCAGCAGTACAGGGTTATGGCAGCCCCAGCATTTT.

The CDR3 loop is CASSLTGSTYEQYF. As DNA, the CDR3 is TGTGCCAGCAGTCTTACAGGAAGCACCTACGAGCAGTACTTC. The chain uses TRBV25-1 and TRBJ2-7; D is possibly TRBD1 (5 bases). The CDR3 has 14 amino acids. Trimming removed 5 bases from V and 2 bases from J, with 13 bases in between. The germline V gene has CDR1 MGHDK and CDR2 SYGVNS.

The V call is TRBV27, the J call TRBJ1-1, with D maybe TRBD1 (5 bases). Germline V gene lookup returns CDR1 MNHEY and CDR2 SMNVEV (reference sequence). This CDR3 has 16 amino acids. V dropped 6 bases and J dropped 5 bases, with 22 bases sitting between them. CDR3 sequence reads: CASRLYGGSTRTEAFF. The CDR3 coding sequence is TGTGCCAGCAGGCTATATGGGGGGTCAACACGGACTGAAGCTTTCTTT.

The chain carries TRBV7-9 and TRBJ1-5; D is undetermined. The CDR3 loop spans 14 amino acids. Germline values: CDR1 SEHNR, CDR2 FQNEAQ (reference sequence). V was pared by 7 bases and J by 0 bases, with 10 bases between. The CDR3 region is CASIGDSSNQPQHF. The CDR3 DNA reads as TGTGCCAGCATCGGGGATTCTAGCAATCAGCCCCAGCATTTT.

This clone was observed a single time. This chain connects TRBV10-2 to TRBJ2-5, with a possible D match to TRBD2 (7 bases). CDR3 size: 14 residues. The ends were cut back, 8 bases at V and 5 bases at J, with 18 bases in the middle. Germline V gene data show CDR1 as WSHSY and CDR2 as SAAADI. The CDR3 bases are TGCGCCAGCGATGGCGGGGGCAGGGCGGAGACCCAGTACTTC. Its protein is CASDGGGRAETQYF.